Sequencing of this T cell receptor beta chain was carried out in a study of cytotoxic CD8 clonotypes in ibrutinib-treated CLL. Looking at the study overall: Of a cohort that held about a dozen relapsed/refractory and roughly 15 treatment-naive patients, 17 were IGHV unmutated.

As for this clone: What it binds is not known.

Assay used: immunoSEQ multiplex PCR; TCRdb lists only in-frame clones, some missing. The sample lists approximately 140,000 clones, roughly 77% occurring once. Findings and limits, study-wide: Clonality measured at baseline exceeded age-matched healthy donors, tracking circulating CD8+ T-cell counts.

About 1.9 micrograms of genomic DNA (from cryopreserved PBMCs) were used for TCR beta libraries. The CDR3 extends over 14 amino acids. Germline assignment: CDR1 MRHNA and CDR2 SNTAGT. Trimming left V 5 bases short and J 0 bases short, with 8 bases between. This TCR was recovered from a human donor with chronic lymphocytic leukemia. The chain joins TRBV6-4 to TRBJ2-1, with D tentatively TRBD1 (6 bases). The specimen comprised PBMCs, sampled after 12 months of ibrutinib treatment. The CDR3 is CASSKTGSYNEQFF. For the CDR3, the DNA is TGTGCCAGCAGTAAGACAGGCTCCTACAATGAGCAGTTCTTC.